This T cell receptor (beta chain) derives from a study of blood T cells in healthy people across ages. Whole-study results and caveats: Estimated diversity that came from one million T cells was considered an underestimate.

The authors extracted at least 5 micrograms of total RNA per sample. This clonotype was seen more than once but under ten times. Its antigen is as yet unknown. The CDR3 loop spans 19 amino acids. Germline V gene lookup returns CDR1 LGHNA and CDR2 YNFKEQ. Trimming took 0 bases from V and 0 from J, leaving 21 bases between them. Together with a sample-barcoded 5' primer, a J-beta primer mix was included in a second PCR lasting about 6 to 11 cycles. Researchers report that a template-switch adaptor with 12 random nucleotides tagged each cDNA molecule. TCRdb reanalysed the 5' RACE reads using MiXCR and keeps one entry per CDR3 protein. The sample contains approximately 800,000 distinct CDR3 sequences, just over 55% of which appear only once.

This TCR was sampled from a man in his forties in good health. Input material: blood. The chain has TRBV4-2 and TRBJ2-7; D is tentatively TRBD1 or TRBD2 (5 bases each). The CDR3 nucleotides read TGTGCCAGCAGCCAAGATCCTGGTTCTTTCATCGGGACCTCCTACGAGCAGTACTTC. This codes for CASSQDPGSFIGTSYEQYF.